This is a list of T cell receptor beta chains from one sample in a study of vaccination and CD4 T cells after COVID-19. TCRdb processed the PCR reads anew with MiXCR; each CDR3 protein has one entry. The sample has about 11,000 distinct CDR3 sequences, about two thirds seen once; the top ten hold 6% to 9%. Their recognized antigens are unknown. The material sequenced was CD4+ T cells from blood, cultured in vitro. The receptors were gathered from a human donor who had recovered from COVID-19. CDR3s leave out the opening cysteine and the closing phenylalanine or tryptophan.

v_call	cdr3_aa
TRBV10-3	ATTTPGASGSYNEQF
TRBV7-2	ASSLGPSPDTQY
TRBV11-2	ASSKGQEGLFNLGYT
TRBV7-9	ASSSPGQGSPLH
TRBV6-1	ASSEGARYGYT
TRBV20-1	SAGDNEKLF
TRBV5-4	ASSMRSRQGTETQY
TRBV4-3	ASSQLTGQGNYGYT
TRBV7-2	ASSAPGLAGGLAEGF
TRBV15	ATSRDPGRGEKLF